The 3 T cell receptor beta chains below were found in one sample sequenced in a study of shared clonotypes between healthy human individuals. This table comes from immunoSEQ multiplex PCR, and its TCRdb copy is limited to in-frame clones, with some not included. There are about 2.4 million clones in the sample; around 94% occur only once, and roughly 0.14% lies in the top ten. The sample comprised naive CD4+ T cells sorted from blood. As to subset: CD45RA+ positively selected. These TCRs come from a man younger than 30 in good health.

This chain joins TRBV9 and TRBJ2-5, with D perhaps assigned TRBD1 or TRBD2 (6 bases each). The CDR3 loop spans 16 amino acids. The V and J ends lost 0 bases and 4 bases respectively, with 16 bases between them. CDR1 is SGDLS, CDR2 YYNGEE, per germline. This chain's CDR3 is CASSVGRGRGGETQYF. The CDR3 DNA sequence: TGTGCCAGCAGCGTAGGTAGGGGCAGGGGAGGAGAGACCCAGTACTTC.

The chain is built from TRBV7-9 and TRBJ1-1; D is unresolved. This CDR3 region has 15 residues. The ends were cut back, 1 base at V and 1 base at J, with 10 bases in the middle. Germline lookup yields CDR1 SEHNR and CDR2 FQNEAQ (reference sequence). CDR3 bases: TGTGCCAGCAGCTTAGAGATCTTTTGGAACACTGAAGCTTTCTTT. This gives the protein CASSLEIFWNTEAFF.

This sequence joins TRBV5-8 and TRBJ2-3; D is undetermined. Germline values: CDR1 SGHTS, CDR2 YDEGEE. The CDR3 has 14 amino acids. Deletions cut 7 bases from V and 1 base from J, with 13 bases between. The CDR3 DNA follows: TGTGCCAGCGGAGTAGCAACAGGCACAGATACGCAGTATTTT. Translation gives CASGVATGTDTQYF.